Below are 20 T cell receptor beta chains sequenced from a single sample in a study of human T cells and chemical hapten exposure. Time point given: pre-sensitization, week 0. Specified treatment: therapeutic diphenylcyclopropenone sensitization with weekly scalp DPC. MiXCR was run by TCRdb on the RACE reads, yielding one entry per CDR3 protein. This repertoire shows about 180,000 distinct CDR3 sequences, almost 30% found once; its top ten account for about 2.7%. The starting material was whole blood, obtained in connection with sensitization to the hapten diphenylcyclopropenone (DPC). These receptors were obtained from a young woman with alopecia areata. Some clones in this sample may be carry-over from other donors' samples.

CDR3 sequence (DNA): TGTGCCAGCAGTTACGACACCCTGGGGAATCAGCCCCAGCATTTT. Translating gives CASSYDTLGNQPQHF. J is TRBJ1-5 and V is TRBV6-2 or TRBV6-3, with unresolved D. The CDR3 loop spans 15 amino acids. Germline lookup yields CDR1 MNHEY and CDR2 SVGEGT. The V end lost 2 bases, the J end lost 4 bases, and 12 bases lay between the germline ends.

The gene calls are TRBV29-1 and TRBJ1-1; no definite D call. This CDR3 is built from 15 residues. CDR1 SQVTM and CDR2 ANQGSEA come from the germline V gene. V was trimmed by 3 bases and J by 2 bases, leaving 16 bases between them. The CDR3, as DNA: TGCAGCGTTGATGGGCCCTGGGGTCATAACACTGAAGCTTTCTTT. Protein sequence: CSVDGPWGHNTEAFF.

This clonotype was detected once. The chain is built from TRBV7-9 and TRBJ1-1, with D unclear. The ends were cut back, 0 bases at V and 4 bases at J, with 15 bases in the middle. This CDR3 comprises 16 residues. Per the germline V gene, CDR1 is SEHNR and CDR2 is FQNEAQ (reference sequence). The DNA of the CDR3 is TGTGCCAGCAGCTTAGCTCCAGACACTTACCCCACTGAAGCTTTCTTT. Encoded protein: CASSLAPDTYPTEAFF.

The rearrangement joins TRBV4-1 to TRBJ2-1; D uncertain. V shed 3 bases and J shed 5 bases, with 14 bases lying between them. The CDR3 is made up of 15 amino acids. The germline gives CDR1 MGHRA, CDR2 YSYEKL. The CDR3 reads CASSQTGHRDNEQFF. The CDR3 bases are TGCGCCAGCAGCCAGACCGGTCATCGAGACAATGAGCAGTTCTTC.

The chain links TRBV4-2 to TRBJ2-2; D unresolved. V was cut by 4 bases and J by 4 bases, with 4 bases left in between. Germline-derived CDR1 and CDR2 are LGHNA and YNFKEQ. The CDR3 length is 12 residues. The CDR3 loop reads CASSPFTGELFF. In DNA, the CDR3 is TGTGCCAGCAGCCCGTTCACCGGGGAGCTGTTTTTT.

V usage is TRBV7-2 and J usage is TRBJ1-1; 8 positions match TRBD1. The trim removed 3 bases at V and 6 bases at J, leaving 6 bases unmatched. There are 14 residues in the CDR3. Germline-derived CDR1 and CDR2 are SGHTA and FQGNSA. CDR3 sequence (DNA): TGTGCCAGCAGCTTCGGACAGGGCAGGGCTGAAGCTTTCTTT. This gives the protein CASSFGQGRAEAFF. The full variable domain, completed using reference TRBV7-2 and TRBJ1-1, is GAGVSQSPSNKVTEKGKDVELRCDPISGHTALYWYRQSLGQGLEFLIYFQGNSAPDKSGLPSDRFSAERTGGSVSTLTIQRTQQEDSAVYLCASSFGQGRAEAFFGQGTRLTVV.

CDR3 sequence reads: CASSYGTGGANTGELFF. DNA of the CDR3: TGTGCCAGCAGTTACGGGACAGGGGGCGCGAACACCGGGGAGCTGTTTTTT. The rearrangement joins TRBV6-1 to TRBJ2-2; TRBD1 aligns across 12 bases. This CDR3 has 17 amino acids. The germline V gene has CDR1 MNHNS and CDR2 SASEGT. The trim removed 5 bases at V and 0 bases at J, leaving 4 bases unmatched.

This clonotype has more than one count but fewer than ten. The rearrangement uses TRBV4-3 and TRBJ2-4, with D possibly matching TRBD2 (6 bases). Germline values: CDR1 LGHNA, CDR2 YSLEER. Between the trimmed V and J ends, which lost 1 base and 9 bases, there was a span of 10 bases. The CDR3 is made up of 13 amino acids. The CDR3 nucleotides are TGCGCCAGCAGCCAAGGTGGAGGGGCCATTCAGTACTTC. Its protein product is CASSQGGGAIQYF.

V gene TRBV6-5 combines with J gene TRBJ2-7, with 10 bases matching TRBD2. V lost 2 bases to trimming and J lost 3 bases; unmatched junction nucleotides: 4. In germline, CDR1 is MNHEY, CDR2 SVGAGI. The CDR3 is 15 amino acids. CDR3 sequence reads: CASSYIAGGIYEQYF. In DNA, the CDR3 is TGTGCCAGCAGTTACATAGCGGGGGGCATCTACGAGCAGTACTTC.

The V call is TRBV10-3, the J call TRBJ1-5; the match to TRBD1 covers 10 bases. This CDR3 region has 14 residues. Germline CDR1 reads ENHRY; CDR2 reads SYGVKD. Trimming took 6 bases from V and 7 from J; bases not matched to a gene: 6. In nucleotides, the CDR3 is TGTGCCATCAGCGGACAGGGGGGAGGACAGCCCCAGCATTTT. This sequence encodes CAISGQGGGQPQHF.

There are many counts of this clonotype. The rearrangement uses TRBV7-9 and TRBJ2-3; no definite D call. The V end lost 4 bases, the J end lost 0 bases, and 2 bases lay between the germline ends. CDR3 size: 12 residues. Germline CDR1 SEHNR, CDR2 FQNEAQ (reference sequence). CDR3 sequence reads: CASSWSTDTQYF. CDR3 bases: TGTGCCAGCAGCTGGAGCACAGATACGCAGTATTTT.

A few counts support this clonotype. The chain employs TRBV5-8 and TRBJ1-1; TRBD1 aligns across 7 bases. Looked up from germline, CDR1 is SGHTS and CDR2 is YDEGEE. Trimming removed 4 bases from V and 5 bases from J; junction bases left unmatched: 5. The CDR3 runs to 13 residues. CDR3 bases: TGTGCCAGCAGCCAGGGGGGGCTTACTGAAGCTTTCTTT. Translating gives CASSQGGLTEAFF.

V is TRBV2 and J is TRBJ2-1; tentative D call: TRBD2 (6 bases). Trimming removed 4 bases at V and 4 bases at J, with 11 bases between. This CDR3 comprises 14 residues. Per the germline V gene, CDR1 is SNHLY and CDR2 is FYNNEI. In nucleotides, the CDR3 is TGTGCCAGCAGTGTTCACGGGGGATACAATGAGCAGTTCTTC. This sequence encodes CASSVHGGYNEQFF.

V usage is TRBV28 and J usage is TRBJ1-3; weak D call: TRBD1 (5 bases). The CDR3 sequence is 13 residues long. The ends were cut back, 5 bases at V and 8 bases at J, with 13 bases in the middle. The germline CDR1 and CDR2 sequences are MDHEN and SYDVKM. The CDR3 reads CASSQGASDTIYF. CDR3 DNA sequence: TGTGCCAGCAGTCAAGGGGCTTCAGACACCATATATTTT.

V gene TRBV27 combines with J gene TRBJ2-6; 8 nucleotides line up with TRBD1. Trimming took 5 bases from V and 0 from J; bases not matched to a gene: 9. From germline, CDR1 is MNHEY and CDR2 SMNVEV (reference sequence). The CDR3 sequence is 18 residues long. The CDR3, as DNA: TGTGCCAGCAGTCCCCGACAGGGGCAATTCTCTGGGGCCAACGTCCTGACTTTC. Protein: CASSPRQGQFSGANVLTF.

This clonotype has more than one count but fewer than ten. The rearrangement uses TRBV29-1 and TRBJ2-1, with D perhaps matching TRBD1 (6 bases). Trimming took 5 bases from V and 10 from J, leaving 15 bases between them. This CDR3 has 12 residues. The germline V gene encodes CDR1 SQVTM and CDR2 ANQGSEA. CDR3 protein: CSVWDKAGEQFF. The CDR3 DNA sequence: TGCAGCGTTTGGGACAAGGCGGGCGAGCAGTTCTTC.

This clonotype was detected a few times. This chain uses TRBV6-2 or TRBV6-3 with TRBJ1-2; D is ambiguous. Looked up from germline, CDR1 is MNHEY and CDR2 is SVGEGT. CDR3 length equals 11 residues. V lost 5 bases and J 5 bases, leaving 6 bases between the germline ends. This chain's CDR3 is CASSTEYGYTF. The CDR3 DNA follows: TGTGCCAGCAGTACCGAGTATGGCTACACCTTC.

The rearrangement links TRBV4-3 to TRBJ2-5, with no clear D. Germline V gene data show CDR1 as LGHNA and CDR2 as YSLEER. V dropped 0 bases and J dropped 1 base, with 9 bases sitting between them. This CDR3 is 15 amino acids long. The CDR3 DNA sequence: TGCGCCAGCAGCCAAGATCGCACTGTCCAAGAGACCCAGTACTTC. It specifies CASSQDRTVQETQYF.

The gene calls are TRBV4-3 and TRBJ1-5, with TRBD1 identical over 8 bases. The CDR3 contains 15 residues. With V trimmed by 2 bases and J by 9 bases, 9 bases remained unmatched. Per the germline V gene, CDR1 is LGHNA and CDR2 is YSLEER. The CDR3 region has the DNA TGCGCCAGCAGCCAACCAGGACAGGGAGAACCGCCCCAGCATTTT. Translating gives CASSQPGQGEPPQHF.

The DNA for the CDR3 is TGTGCCAGCGGAAGGGTTCTTGGGACAGGGGGCGGCGGCTACACCTTC. Its protein product is CASGRVLGTGGGGYTF. The gene calls are TRBV28 and TRBJ1-2; 12 nucleotides align to TRBD1. Germline CDR1 MDHEN, CDR2 SYDVKM. The J segment lost 8 bases and the V segment lost 8 bases, leaving 15 bases of the junction unmatched. The CDR3 runs 16 residues.